The TCR beta chain under discussion was sequenced for a study of cytomegalovirus exposure and HLA in healthy donors. Sequenced by immunoSEQ multiplex PCR; TCRdb stores in-frame clones only, minus some. The repertoire has under 300,000 clones, around 90% of them found once; the top ten carry 0.3% to 0.4%. Germline V gene lookup returns CDR1 MNHNS and CDR2 SASEGT. V shed 5 bases, J shed 2 bases, and the junction held 5 bases outside the gene matches. This CDR3 has 14 residues. Material: PBMCs. V usage is TRBV6-1 and J usage is TRBJ1-2; 7 bases match TRBD1. The TCR originated in a woman aged 18-29 years in good health and CMV-seronegative. CDR3 amino acids: CASSRQGENYGYTF. CDR3 DNA: TGTGCCAGCAGTAGACAGGGTGAAAACTATGGCTACACCTTC.